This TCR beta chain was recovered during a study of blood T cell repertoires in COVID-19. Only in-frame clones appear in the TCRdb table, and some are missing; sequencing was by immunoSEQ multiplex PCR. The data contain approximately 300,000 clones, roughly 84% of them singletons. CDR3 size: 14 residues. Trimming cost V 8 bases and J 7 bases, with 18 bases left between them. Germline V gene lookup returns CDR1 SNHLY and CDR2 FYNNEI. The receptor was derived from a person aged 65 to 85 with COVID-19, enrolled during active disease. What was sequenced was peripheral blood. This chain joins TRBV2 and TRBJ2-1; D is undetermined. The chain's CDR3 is CASRLRSLFNEQFF. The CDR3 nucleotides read TGTGCCAGCCGCCTACGGTCCCTTTTTAATGAGCAGTTCTTC. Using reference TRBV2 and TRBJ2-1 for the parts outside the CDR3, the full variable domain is EPEVTQTPSHQVTQMGQEVILRCVPISNHLYFYWYRQILGQKVEFLVSFYNNEISEKSEIFDDQFSVERPDGSNFTLKIRSTKLEDSAMYFCASRLRSLFNEQFFGPGTRLTVL.